The next 20 T cell receptor beta chains were all read from a single sample in a study of molecular identifiers for immune sequencing clone quantification. TCRdb processed the PCR reads anew with MiXCR; each CDR3 protein has one entry. This table has about half a million distinct CDR3 sequences, over 20% appearing once. Sequenced material: naive CD8+ T cells from blood, with Jurkat cell RNA spiked in. Subset defined: FACS-sorted CD8+CD4-CCR7+CD45RA+ naive T cells. The receptors originated from a human donor in good health. Some libraries in this study had Jurkat cell RNA spiked in.

This clonotype was observed at least ten times. The CDR3 is CASSLGTGNSYEQYF. The CDR3, as DNA: TGTGCCAGTAGTCTCGGGACAGGGAATTCCTACGAGCAGTACTTC. This sequence joins TRBV19 and TRBJ2-7, with 9 bases matching TRBD1. The ends lost 5 bases at V and 1 base at J; junction bases unmatched: 6. Germline V lookup: CDR1 LNHDA, CDR2 SQIVND (reference sequence). This CDR3 contains 15 residues.

V is TRBV4-1 and J is TRBJ1-5, with 12 bases aligning to TRBD1. The CDR3 totals 20 residues. CDR1 is MGHRA and CDR2 is YSYEKL in the germline V gene. Losses at the gene ends were 1 base for V and 2 bases for J; bases not matched to a gene: 12. The CDR3 coding sequence is TGCGCCAGCAGCCAAGCTGCTCTTTCCGGGACAGGGGGCGGCAATCAGCCCCAGCATTTT. Translated: CASSQAALSGTGGGNQPQHF.

The sample holds a few counts of this clonotype. V gene TRBV30 combines with J gene TRBJ1-5, with D perhaps matching TRBD1 (5 bases). There are 14 residues in the CDR3. CDR1 and CDR2 from the germline V gene are GTSNPN and SVGIG (reference sequence). V lost 2 bases, J lost 2 bases, and 10 bases lay in between. The CDR3 region is CAWSRGVGNQPQHF. The CDR3 coding sequence is TGTGCCTGGAGTAGAGGGGTAGGCAATCAGCCCCAGCATTTT.

The table lists this clonotype with many counts. This chain uses TRBV24-1 with TRBJ2-3; D unresolved. The CDR3 sequence is 14 residues long. Per germline, CDR1 KGHDR and CDR2 SFDVKD. V was pared by 4 bases and J by 0 bases, with 7 bases between. The CDR3 sequence: CATSDGSSTDTQYF. The CDR3 bases are TGTGCCACCAGTGACGGATCTAGCACAGATACGCAGTATTTT.

This clonotype appeared a few times. The chain has TRBV19 and TRBJ1-5, with D hard to call. CDR1 and CDR2 from the germline V gene are LNHDA and SQIVND (reference sequence). The CDR3 extends over 14 amino acids. Trimming left V 5 bases short and J 6 bases short, with 14 bases between. The CDR3 DNA reads TGTGCCAGTAGTCCGACCGCCCTCTTTCAGCCCCAGCATTTT. It specifies CASSPTALFQPQHF.

The table lists this clonotype with a count of one. A single base separates this from a much larger clone, so it may be a read error. As DNA, the CDR3 is TGTGCCAGCAGTTACCTTGGCTCCCCTGGGGATGAGCAGTTCTTC. This sequence encodes CASSYLGSPGDEQFF. This rearrangement joins TRBV6-5 to TRBJ2-1, with no clear D. The CDR3 length is 15 residues. Germline CDR1 MNHEY, CDR2 SVGAGI. The germline V and J ends were trimmed by 2 bases and 8 bases, with 16 bases remaining between them.

Note on this clonotype: A much larger clone is a single base away; this may be a read error. J is TRBJ2-3 and V is TRBV12-3 or TRBV12-4, with unresolved D. The CDR3 runs 17 residues. Between the trimmed V and J ends, which lost 1 base and 0 bases, there was a span of 14 bases. CDR3 DNA sequence: TGTGCCAGCAGTTTAGTCCAGCCGAGTACTAGCACAGATACGCAGTATTTT. Its translation is CASSLVQPSTSTDTQYF.

This clonotype was counted at least ten times. This chain links TRBV13 with TRBJ2-2, with D unresolved. V lost 4 bases to trimming and J lost 1 base, with 7 bases between them. Germline V gene lookup returns CDR1 PRHDT and CDR2 FYEKMQ (reference sequence). The CDR3 consists of 14 residues. The CDR3 nucleotides read TGTGCCAGCAGCTCCATAGAGAACACCGGGGAGCTGTTTTTT. It yields the protein CASSSIENTGELFF.

This clonotype has at least ten counts. This chain uses TRBV4-3 with TRBJ1-1; D is perhaps TRBD1 (5 bases). CDR3 size: 13 residues. With 0 bases removed from V and 10 bases from J, the gap between germline ends came to 12 bases. The V gene's germline CDR1 is LGHNA and CDR2 YSLEER. In DNA, the CDR3 is TGCGCCAGCAGCCAAGATATGCGGAGGGGAGCTTTCTTT. Amino acid sequence: CASSQDMRRGAFF.

In its sample, this clonotype was seen many times. Here the CDR3 reads CASSSAGSETQYF. CDR3 DNA: TGTGCCAGCAGCTCGGCAGGGAGTGAGACGCAGTATTTT. The chain carries TRBV13 and TRBJ2-3; D assignment may be TRBD1 or TRBD2 (5 bases each). This CDR3 spans 13 amino acids. CDR1 is PRHDT and CDR2 is FYEKMQ in the germline V gene (reference sequence). V lost 4 bases and J lost 9, with 14 bases in between.

This clonotype was found many times. This CDR3 reads CASSFGASGSYEQYF. The DNA for the CDR3 is TGTGCCAGCAGCTTCGGGGCTAGCGGGAGCTACGAGCAGTACTTC. V usage is TRBV7-9 and J usage is TRBJ2-7; 10 nucleotides align to TRBD2. This CDR3 contains 15 residues. Unmatched junction bases numbered 5, after V lost 3 bases and J lost 3 bases. CDR1 SEHNR and CDR2 FQNEAQ come from the germline V gene (reference sequence).

This clonotype was recorded at least ten times. This chain uses TRBV28 with TRBJ2-7, with 7 bases fitting TRBD2. The CDR3 spans 14 residues. The V segment lost 2 bases and the J segment 1 base; nucleotides outside the gene matches: 2. Germline loops: CDR1 MDHEN, CDR2 SYDVKM. The CDR3 reads CASSLRGESYEQYF. The CDR3 nucleotides read TGTGCCAGCAGTTTACGGGGGGAGTCCTACGAGCAGTACTTC.

V is TRBV9 and J is TRBJ2-1, with TRBD2 matching over 12 bases. Germline loops: CDR1 SGDLS, CDR2 YYNGEE. CDR3 length: 16 residues. V dropped 5 bases and J dropped 9; count of bases not matched to a gene: 12. CDR3 nucleotide sequence: TGTGCCAGCAGTACGGGAGGACTAGCGGGATCAGGTGAGCAGTTCTTC. This translates into CASSTGGLAGSGEQFF.

In this sample, this clonotype turned up many times. This chain uses TRBV20-1 with TRBJ1-5, with 9 bases lining up with TRBD1. Trimming took 5 bases from V and 0 from J; bases not matched to a gene: 5. The germline V gene encodes CDR1 DFQATT and CDR2 SNEGSKA (reference sequence). This CDR3 is built from 15 residues. As DNA, the CDR3 is TGCAGTGCTTCCACAGGGGGCTATAGCAATCAGCCCCAGCATTTT. As protein: CSASTGGYSNQPQHF.

A remark on this clonotype: This may stem from a read error, because a much larger clone lies one nucleotide away. V and J are TRBV29-1 and TRBJ2-5; 9 bases are a match to TRBD1. CDR1 is SQVTM and CDR2 is ANQGSEA in the germline V gene. The CDR3 has 17 amino acids. DNA of the CDR3: TGCAGCGTTGAAGATCTGGGACAGGGAACGTACCAAGGGACCCAGTACTTC. It is translated as CSVEDLGQGTYQGTQYF. The whole variable domain, filled in from reference TRBV29-1 and TRBJ2-5, reads SAVISQKPSRDICQRGTSLTIQCQVDSQVTMMFWYRQQPGQSLTLIATANQGSEATYESGFVIDKFPISRPNLTFSTLTVSNMSPEDSSIYLCSVEDLGQGTYQGTQYFGPGTRLLVL.

The chain has TRBV11-2 and TRBJ1-1; D gene unclear. The CDR3 spans 15 residues. Germline V gene lookup returns CDR1 SGHAT and CDR2 FQNNGV. V was cut by 6 bases and J by 1 base, with 15 bases left in between. CDR3 loop: CASRWTGPGNTEAFF. CDR3 nucleotide sequence: TGTGCCAGCAGGTGGACGGGTCCCGGGAACACTGAAGCTTTCTTT.

This clonotype was seen many times. The J gene is TRBJ2-7, the V gene TRBV10-2; D assignment may be TRBD1 or TRBD2 (5 bases each). This CDR3 has 13 residues. V shed 1 base and J shed 8 bases, with 12 bases lying between them. CDR1 is WSHSY and CDR2 is SAAADI in the germline V gene. CDR3: CASSEWDPSKQYF. DNA for the CDR3: TGCGCCAGCAGTGAGTGGGACCCTTCCAAGCAGTACTTC.

Notes on this clonotype: A much larger clone differs by one base, so this may be a read error. This chain connects TRBV5-5 to TRBJ1-1; tentatively, D is TRBD1 (6 bases). The CDR3 is made up of 14 amino acids. Germline CDR1 SGHKS, CDR2 YYEKEE (reference sequence). CDR3 amino acids: CACSSNREDTEAFF. The CDR3 DNA reads as TGTGCCTGCAGCTCAAACAGGGAAGACACTGAAGCTTTCTTT.

This clonotype was recorded a few times. The V and J genes are TRBV3-1 and TRBJ2-7, with D possibly TRBD2 on 5 matching bases. The germline V and J ends were trimmed by 0 bases and 7 bases, with 16 bases remaining between them. The CDR3 is 15 residues long. Germline-derived CDR1 and CDR2 are LGHDT and YNNKEL (reference sequence). The CDR3 sequence is CASSQDGRGLWEQYF. CDR3 coding DNA: TGTGCCAGCAGCCAAGATGGGCGAGGGCTCTGGGAGCAGTACTTC.

The chain recombines TRBV5-6 with TRBJ1-1, with a tentative D call TRBD1 (6 bases). V was shortened by 3 bases and J by 0 bases, with 12 bases between the two germline ends. This CDR3 spans 15 amino acids. Germline V gene sequence: CDR1 SGHDT, CDR2 YYEEEE. CDR3 amino acids: CASSYTGQLNTEAFF. CDR3 nucleotide sequence: TGTGCCAGCAGCTATACTGGACAGCTGAACACTGAAGCTTTCTTT.